Presented here are 16 T cell receptor beta chains from one specimen sequenced in a study of T cell clonotyping in hematopoietic cell transplantation. Assay used: immunoSEQ multiplex PCR; TCRdb lists only in-frame clones, some missing. This sample yields some 40,000 clones, of which roughly 94% are seen a single time; 0.85% belongs to the top ten. The specimen sequenced was peripheral blood mononuclear cells. The source of these receptors is a woman in her fifties or sixties in good health. Some clones in this sample may be carry-over from other donors' samples.

This clone was recorded only once. This sequence joins TRBV29-1 and TRBJ2-2; tentative D call: TRBD1 (6 bases). In germline, CDR1 is SQVTM, CDR2 ANQGSEA. Deletions cut 4 bases from V and 0 bases from J, with 9 bases between. The length of the CDR3 is 14 residues. The CDR3 nucleotides are TGCAGCGTTGCAGGGGCCGCGAACACCGGGGAGCTGTTTTTT. Protein sequence: CSVAGAANTGELFF.

The gene calls are TRBV5-6 and TRBJ1-6; 7 nucleotides align to TRBD1. The CDR3 sequence is 14 residues long. CDR1 is SGHDT, CDR2 YYEEEE, per germline. Trimming took 4 bases from V and 8 from J; bases not matched to a gene: 6. The CDR3 loop is CASSPGQIDSPLHF. CDR3 DNA: TGTGCCAGCAGCCCGGGACAGATTGATTCACCCCTCCACTTT.

The gene calls are TRBV4-3 and TRBJ2-7; no clear D gene. Trimming pared 1 base from V and 6 bases from J, leaving 10 bases between. Germline V lookup: CDR1 LGHNA, CDR2 YSLEER. The CDR3 is 13 amino acids. The chain's CDR3 is CASSQGRVGEQYF. Here the CDR3 DNA reads TGCGCCAGCAGCCAAGGCCGCGTGGGCGAGCAGTACTTC.

The chain is built from TRBV7-7 and TRBJ2-2; D may be TRBD1 or TRBD2 (5 bases each). The ends were cut back, 5 bases at V and 6 bases at J, with 19 bases in the middle. Per germline, CDR1 SSHAT and CDR2 FNYEAQ (reference sequence). The CDR3 is made up of 16 amino acids. The CDR3 DNA sequence: TGTGCCAGCAGCCGTGAGTCTCGGCTGGGGGCCGGGGAGCTGTTTTTT. It specifies CASSRESRLGAGELFF.

This sequence joins TRBV6-1 and TRBJ1-5; TRBD1 agrees at 10 bases. The germline V gene encodes CDR1 MNHNS and CDR2 SASEGT. Trimming cost V 4 bases and J 3 bases; bases outside gene matches: 3. There are 15 residues in the CDR3. The CDR3 protein is CASSVGTGVNQPQHF. CDR3 nucleotides: TGTGCCAGCAGTGTGGGGACAGGGGTCAATCAGCCCCAGCATTTT.

The rearrangement joins TRBV4-1 to TRBJ1-5; D gene unclear. Germline V gene sequence: CDR1 MGHRA, CDR2 YSYEKL. V was shortened by 3 bases and J by 7 bases, with 10 bases between the two germline ends. This CDR3 comprises 13 residues. CDR3 in DNA: TGCGCCAGCAGCCATCGCGGGAGCCAGCCCCAGCATTTT. Protein product: CASSHRGSQPQHF.

The chain combines TRBV4-1 with TRBJ1-5; D not resolved. CDR3 length equals 15 residues. Trimming left V 3 bases short and J 4 bases short, with 13 bases between. Germline V lookup: CDR1 MGHRA, CDR2 YSYEKL. The CDR3: CASSHSETANQPQHF. CDR3 nucleotide sequence: TGCGCCAGCAGCCACTCGGAGACGGCGAATCAGCCCCAGCATTTT.

The chain is built from TRBV2 and TRBJ1-2, with D perhaps TRBD1 (6 bases). V shed 7 bases and J shed 2 bases, with 14 bases lying between them. This CDR3 is 14 amino acids long. The germline CDR1 and CDR2 sequences are SNHLY and FYNNEI. CDR3 DNA: TGTGCCAGCAACCCAATGGGGGGCAACTATGGCTACACCTTC. Translating it yields CASNPMGGNYGYTF. Full variable domain (outside the CDR3, taken from reference TRBV2 and TRBJ1-2): EPEVTQTPSHQVTQMGQEVILRCVPISNHLYFYWYRQILGQKVEFLVSFYNNEISEKSEIFDDQFSVERPDGSNFTLKIRSTKLEDSAMYFCASNPMGGNYGYTFGSGTRLTVV.

This rearrangement joins TRBV10-1 to TRBJ1-4; no reliable D call. Trimming pared 0 bases from V and 3 bases from J, leaving 14 bases between. CDR1 is WNHNN, CDR2 SYGVQD, per germline (reference sequence). This CDR3 is built from 17 residues. DNA of the CDR3: TGCGCCAGCAGTGAGTCGACGGAGGGTTTGCCTAATGAAAAACTGTTTTTT. Its protein product is CASSESTEGLPNEKLFF.

Worth noting for this clone: Relative to the germline gene, one junction end is altered; a read error may explain this. The gene calls are TRBV11-2 and TRBJ1-1; D unresolved. CDR1 and CDR2 (germline): SGHAT, FQNNGV. The CDR3 is 13 amino acids. CDR3 protein: CASTLSGNTEAFF. CDR3 nucleotide sequence: TGTGCCAGCACCTTAAGTGGGAACACTGAAGCTTTCTTT.

This rearrangement joins TRBV7-2 to TRBJ1-1; no firm D call. Per germline, CDR1 SGHTA and CDR2 FQGNSA. This CDR3 comprises 14 residues. Deletions cut 6 bases from V and 1 base from J, with 12 bases between. CDR3 loop: CASRPPPRNTEAFF. In DNA, the CDR3 is TGTGCCAGCAGGCCCCCCCCTAGGAACACTGAAGCTTTCTTT.

A single count supports this clone. This rearrangement joins TRBV4-2 to TRBJ2-7; D might be TRBD1 (6 bases). The CDR3 consists of 15 residues. Trimming removed 0 bases from V and 5 bases from J, with 14 bases in between. CDR1 is LGHNA, CDR2 YNFKEQ, per germline. CDR3 nucleotides: TGTGCCAGCAGCCAAGATCTTCGACAGGACGACGAGCAGTACTTC. The encoded protein is CASSQDLRQDDEQYF.

This clone was detected only once. V is TRBV30 and J is TRBJ2-7; 9 nucleotides line up with TRBD1. The ends lost 5 bases at V and 4 bases at J; junction bases unmatched: 6. Germline-derived CDR1 and CDR2 are GTSNPN and SVGIG (reference sequence). The CDR3 is 13 residues long. DNA for the CDR3: TGTGCCTGGGTTACAGGGGGCACGTACGAGCAGTACTTC. It translates to CAWVTGGTYEQYF.

The chain links TRBV7-2 to TRBJ2-7; tentative D call: TRBD1 (5 bases). This CDR3 contains 15 residues. V lost 1 base and J 2 bases, leaving 12 bases between the germline ends. Germline CDR1 reads SGHTA; CDR2 reads FQGNSA. CDR3 in amino acids: CASSLGTQGPYEQYF. CDR3 sequence (DNA): TGTGCCAGCAGCTTAGGAACCCAGGGTCCCTACGAGCAGTACTTC.

This clone was recorded a few times. This chain uses TRBV7-6 with TRBJ1-2; D uncertain. V dropped 3 bases and J dropped 7 bases, with 12 bases sitting between them. The germline V gene has CDR1 SGHVS and CDR2 FNYEAQ. The CDR3 runs to 13 residues. The CDR3 nucleotides are TGTGCCAGCAGCTTTAGGGAGGAGGGTGGCTACACCTTC. Its protein is CASSFREEGGYTF. The full variable domain, in which reference TRBV7-6 and TRBJ1-2 provide the parts outside the CDR3, is GAGVSQSPRYKVTKRGQDVALRCDPISGHVSLYWYRQALGQGPEFLTYFNYEAQQDKSGLPNDRFSAERPEGSISTLTIQRTEQRDSAMYRCASSFREEGGYTFGSGTRLTVV.

V gene TRBV4-1 combines with J gene TRBJ2-7; D is perhaps TRBD1 (5 bases). Germline assignment: CDR1 MGHRA and CDR2 YSYEKL. V gave up 8 bases and J gave up 2 bases, with 16 bases separating them. CDR3 length equals 14 residues. This CDR3 reads CASATGALAYEQYF. CDR3 bases: TGCGCCAGCGCAACAGGTGCCCTCGCCTACGAGCAGTACTTC.